Described below is a single TCR beta chain sequence and its context. TCRdb's copy holds only in-frame clones and misses some; the assay was immunoSEQ multiplex PCR. The data contain around 180,000 clones, around nine tenths of them seen just once; the ten biggest clones take up about 4.5%. Per germline, CDR1 MNHNY and CDR2 SVGAGI (reference sequence). The ends were cut back, 6 bases at V and 0 bases at J, with 12 bases in the middle. The length of the CDR3 is 14 residues. This specimen comes from a study of blood T cell repertoires in COVID-19. The specimen was peripheral blood. This clonotype originated in a human donor in a cohort sampled during active COVID-19. The chain couples TRBV6-6 to TRBJ2-7; perhaps TRBD2 as D (6 bases). CDR3 in DNA: TGTGCCAGCAGGACCGGCGGGAACTCCTACGAGCAGTACTTC. Its translation: CASRTGGNSYEQYF.